Following are 14 T cell receptor beta chains from one sample sequenced in a study of neurological immune-mediated disorders. TCRdb analysed the 5' RACE reads with MiXCR anew, one entry per CDR3 protein. The table has more than 75,000 distinct CDR3 sequences, less than 5.5% seen once; the top ten hold 2% to 2.5%. Sequences were obtained from PBMCs. These TCRs come from a woman younger than 45 with multiple sclerosis.

This clonotype was found many times. The genes are TRBV5-1 and TRBJ2-5; TRBD2 agrees at 10 bases. Unmatched junction bases numbered 8, after V lost 4 bases and J lost 5 bases. The V gene's germline CDR1 is SGHRS and CDR2 YFSETQ. The CDR3 consists of 15 residues. The CDR3 bases are TGCGCCAGCAGCACAGGACTAGCGGCCTTCGAGACCCAGTACTTC. Protein sequence: CASSTGLAAFETQYF.

J is TRBJ2-2 and V is TRBV19; D is unresolved. The germline V gene has CDR1 LNHDA and CDR2 SQIVND (reference sequence). There are 12 residues in the CDR3. The V end lost 7 bases, the J end lost 6 bases, and 9 bases lay between the germline ends. CDR3 DNA: TGTGCCAGTACCGTATCGGCCGGGGAGCTGTTTTTT. This codes for CASTVSAGELFF.

A note on this clonotype: Since a much larger clone is just one base distant, this may be a read error. The final CDR3 position lacks the conserved phenylalanine or tryptophan, pointing to a likely read error. The chain recombines TRBV7-9 with TRBJ2-5, with 12 bases identical to TRBD2. Germline values: CDR1 SEHNR, CDR2 FQNEAQ (reference sequence). CDR3 length: 15 residues. The V gene end was trimmed by 3 bases and the J gene end by 1 base; junction bases not matched to a gene: 0. CDR3 in DNA: TGTGCCAGCAGCTTGACTAGCGGGAGCCAAGAGACCCAGTACGTC. Protein sequence: CASSLTSGSQETQYV.

The table lists this clonotype with many counts. The CDR3 coding sequence is TGTGCCAGCAGCCTCCCCTCGGTAGAGACCCAGTACTTC. It translates to CASSLPSVETQYF. The chain joins TRBV11-1 to TRBJ2-5; no firm D call. This CDR3 is 13 amino acids long. Looked up from germline, CDR1 is SGHAT and CDR2 is FQDESV (reference sequence). The germline V and J ends were trimmed by 5 bases and 4 bases, with 11 bases remaining between them.

Ten or more counts support this clonotype. The chain carries TRBV5-1 and TRBJ2-1; TRBD1 agrees at 9 bases. The CDR3 has 18 residues. Germline V gene lookup returns CDR1 SGHRS and CDR2 YFSETQ. J lost 9 bases, V lost 0 bases, and 16 bases had no gene match. In nucleotides, the CDR3 is TGCGCCAGCAGCTTGGAGCCGCCGGGACAGGGAGGCGGTGCTGAGCAGTTCTTC. Protein: CASSLEPPGQGGGAEQFF.

Ten or more counts support this clonotype. The rearrangement joins TRBV14 to TRBJ2-7; D remains unclear. The V gene lost 0 bases and the J gene lost 6 bases, with 15 bases spanning the gap. Germline values: CDR1 SGHDN, CDR2 FVKESK. CDR3 size: 15 residues. As DNA, the CDR3 is TGTGCCAGCAGCCAAGATCTTCCCCCTACGGGCGAGCAGTACTTC. Protein product: CASSQDLPPTGEQYF. Based on the CDR3 plus reference TRBV14 and TRBJ2-7, the full variable domain is EAGVTQFPSHSVIEKGQTVTLRCDPISGHDNLYWYRRVMGKEIKFLLHFVKESKQDESGMPNNRFLAERTGGTYSTLKVQPAELEDSGVYFCASSQDLPPTGEQYFGPGTRLTVT.

This clonotype was observed many times. V and J are TRBV20-1 and TRBJ2-3; D gene ambiguous. The CDR3 is 14 amino acids. V was cut by 0 bases and J by 11 bases, with 18 bases left in between. CDR1 is DFQATT and CDR2 is SNEGSKA in the germline V gene (reference sequence). The CDR3 spells CSARDLRSDGRQYF. CDR3 DNA sequence: TGCAGTGCTAGAGACCTACGGAGCGATGGAAGGCAGTATTTT.

The chain carries TRBV12-3 or TRBV12-4 and TRBJ1-5; D perhaps matches TRBD1 (6 bases). V was cut by 2 bases and J by 7 bases, with 9 bases left in between. The CDR3 is 13 residues long. CDR3 in DNA: TGTGCCAGCAGTTTAAGGGGGTGGCAGCCCCAGCATTTT. It yields the protein CASSLRGWQPQHF.

This sequence joins TRBV3-1 and TRBJ2-4, with D perhaps matching TRBD2 (5 bases). CDR3 length: 17 residues. Trimming took 2 bases from V and 2 from J, leaving 16 bases between them. Germline V gene sequence: CDR1 LGHDT, CDR2 YNNKEL (reference sequence). The CDR3 DNA follows: TGTGCCAGCAGCCAAAGTCCCCTCCGGGGAACCAAAAACATTCAGTACTTC. Protein product: CASSQSPLRGTKNIQYF.

This clonotype has a handful of counts. The gene calls are TRBV20-1 and TRBJ2-3; no firm D call. CDR1 is DFQATT, CDR2 SNEGSKA, per germline (reference sequence). V was clipped by 0 bases and J by 2 bases, with 12 bases between them. The CDR3 covers 15 residues. CDR3 in amino acids: CSARDLVKPTDTQYF. DNA for the CDR3: TGCAGTGCTAGAGATCTAGTCAAGCCCACAGATACGCAGTATTTT.

This clonotype showed up many times. This chain joins TRBV5-1 and TRBJ2-3; 7 positions agree with TRBD1. Germline V gives CDR1 SGHRS, CDR2 YFSETQ. This CDR3 spans 15 amino acids. The V gene end was trimmed by 0 bases and the J gene end by 2 bases; junction bases not matched to a gene: 3. CDR3 bases: TGCGCCAGCAGCTTGGAGGACAGGACCACAGATACGCAGTATTTT. Translating it yields CASSLEDRTTDTQYF.

This clonotype has ten or more counts. The rearrangement links TRBV5-1 to TRBJ1-1; perhaps TRBD1 as D (5 bases). The CDR3 extends over 13 amino acids. Germline CDR1 reads SGHRS; CDR2 reads YFSETQ. Trimming pared 6 bases from V and 3 bases from J, leaving 12 bases between. Here the CDR3 reads CASNRGEDTEAFF. The CDR3 nucleotides read TGCGCCAGCAATCGAGGGGAGGACACTGAAGCTTTCTTT.

The table lists this clonotype with many counts. The chain employs TRBV7-2 and TRBJ2-2; no definite D call. Germline values: CDR1 SGHTA, CDR2 FQGNSA. Trimming took 2 bases from V and 9 from J, leaving 13 bases between them. The CDR3 is 14 residues long. The CDR3 reads CASSLMSRARELFF. The CDR3 coding sequence is TGTGCCAGCAGCTTAATGTCAAGGGCCCGGGAGCTGTTTTTT.

This clonotype was observed at least ten times. The chain joins TRBV20-1 to TRBJ2-1, with TRBD2 as a possible D gene (5 bases). The CDR3 extends over 12 amino acids. V was pared by 6 bases and J by 2 bases, with 8 bases between. Germline-derived CDR1 and CDR2 are DFQATT and SNEGSKA (reference sequence). CDR3 DNA sequence: TGCAGTGCGAGCGGAACCTACAATGAGCAGTTCTTC. It is translated as CSASGTYNEQFF.